These T cell receptor beta chains were read from a single sample in a study of blood T cell repertoires in COVID-19. The table came from immunoSEQ multiplex PCR; TCRdb's copy has only in-frame clones and leaves some out. The sample holds 150,000 or so clones, just over 90% seen once. Sequencing input: peripheral blood. Every receptor here comes from a man between 18 and 29 years old with acute or convalescent COVID-19. Each CDR3 is given with its conserved first and last residue.

V gene,CDR3 length,J gene,CDR3 protein
TRBV9,16,TRBJ2-7,CARSCLTSGFSYEQYF
TRBV12-5,15,TRBJ2-3,CASSEPRGSTDTQYF
TRBV18,14,TRBJ1-1,CASSGQGEYTEAFF
TRBV19,16,TRBJ1-2,CASSRLTQGVNYGYTF
TRBV3-1/TRBV3-2,13,TRBJ2-3,CASSEDRADTQYF
TRBV4-1,15,TRBJ1-1,CASSQVGTVNTEAFF
TRBV5-1,14,TRBJ1-4,CASSPGQSSEKLFF
TRBV7-9,15,TRBJ1-1,CASSLARTGETEAFF
TRBV7-2,12,TRBJ1-2,CASSFYGDGYTF
TRBV5-1,14,TRBJ1-2,CASSLVGGGYGYTF
TRBV2,19,TRBJ1-1,CASSEASGRGLWVNTEAFF
TRBV19,18,TRBJ1-4,CASSMTGTGGTTNEKLFF
TRBV7-9,14,TRBJ1-1,CASSLEGGRGKAFF
TRBV4-1,16,TRBJ1-6,CASSHAGTGNTSPLHF
TRBV19,16,TRBJ1-4,CASTIGSSVYGEKLFF
TRBV27,18,TRBJ1-1,CASSSYRTGDRGYTEAFF
TRBV5-1,19,TRBJ2-7,CASSLLVRTDLSLGYEQYF
TRBV2,14,TRBJ1-1,CASTLEVENTEAFF
TRBV7-9,13,TRBJ1-2,CASSTSGNYGYTF
TRBV6-1,15,TRBJ1-1,CASSEVAGYATEAFF
TRBV2,11,TRBJ2-1,CASSEAREQFF
TRBV7-9,16,TRBJ2-1,CASSPTTGGSYNEQFF
TRBV19,15,TRBJ1-5,CASSIATGGNQPQHF
TRBV6-5,13,TRBJ1-1,CASSFLGDTEAFF
TRBV11-2,16,TRBJ2-7,CASSQVRQALPYEQYF
TRBV11-2,15,TRBJ1-1,CASSAFIGGNTEAFF
TRBV6-1,14,TRBJ1-1,CASSEAPRYTEAFF
TRBV12-5,12,TRBJ1-5,CASGLAGQPQHF
TRBV6-5,15,TRBJ2-1,CASRASGRSFNEQFF
TRBV21-1,17,TRBJ2-2,CASSKKLAGANTGELFF
TRBV19,15,TRBJ1-1,CASSMPGQGATEAFF
TRBV24-1,15,TRBJ2-7,CATSATGTNYYEQYF
TRBV5-1,14,TRBJ1-5,CASSEQGQGQPQHF
TRBV19,15,TRBJ1-4,CASSMGRATNEKLFF
TRBV4-2,16,TRBJ1-2,CASSQDTMSLRSGYTF
TRBV5-1,15,TRBJ2-3,CASSLGTTITDTQYF
TRBV6-5,15,TRBJ1-1,CASSLGVWGDTEAFF
TRBV2,15,TRBJ1-6,CASSVHGSYNSPLHF
TRBV5-1,14,TRBJ2-3,CASSTDPGADTQYF
TRBV9,17,TRBJ2-1,CASSGGTSGSSYNEQFF
TRBV7-6,15,TRBJ2-6,CASSSVFSGANVLTF
TRBV6-5,12,TRBJ2-5,CASSYGTGAQYF
TRBV23-1,15,TRBJ2-7,CATQTRKGGSYEQYF
TRBV30,13,TRBJ1-1,CAWSGGQRPEAFF
TRBV18,17,TRBJ2-2,CASSPPQGNPNTGELFF
TRBV19,16,TRBJ2-1,CASSMEHRSSYNEQFF
TRBV10-2,17,TRBJ2-6,CASSEGGAASGANVLTF
TRBV5-6,16,TRBJ1-2,CASSPLGGPNEGGYTF
TRBV2,14,TRBJ2-7,CASRDSLSLYEQYF
TRBV27,15,TRBJ1-5,CASSLSGQGNQPQHF